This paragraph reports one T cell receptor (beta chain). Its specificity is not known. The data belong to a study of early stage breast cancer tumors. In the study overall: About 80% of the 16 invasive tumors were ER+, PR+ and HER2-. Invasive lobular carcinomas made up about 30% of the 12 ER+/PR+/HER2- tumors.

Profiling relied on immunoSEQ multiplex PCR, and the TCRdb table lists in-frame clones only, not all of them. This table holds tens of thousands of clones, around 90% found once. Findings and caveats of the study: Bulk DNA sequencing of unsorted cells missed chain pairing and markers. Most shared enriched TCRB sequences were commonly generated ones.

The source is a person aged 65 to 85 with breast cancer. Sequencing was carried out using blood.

The chain's CDR3 is CASSLGQGAEAFF. DNA for the CDR3: TGCGCCAGCAGCTTAGGACAGGGTGCCGAAGCTTTCTTT. The J gene is TRBJ1-1, the V gene TRBV5-1; TRBD1 matches 8 bases. Germline CDR1 and CDR2: SGHRS and YFSETQ. The J segment lost 8 bases and the V segment lost 2 bases, leaving 5 bases of the junction unmatched. CDR3 length: 13 residues.